This T cell receptor (beta chain) was sequenced for a study of blood T cells in healthy people across ages. Study findings and constraints: It was found that TCR beta diversity correlated strongly with the percentage of naive T cells. Per million T cells, the diversity of TCR beta decreased roughly linearly as age advanced.

This clonotype was observed a handful of times. The antigen remains undetermined. For the second PCR, which ran for 7 to 11 cycles, a sample-barcoded 5' primer and a J-beta primer mix were used. The authors tagged each cDNA molecule using a template-switch adaptor with 12 random nucleotides. Sequencing yielded, for each sample, at least 2.5 million paired-end reads carrying CDR3. TCRdb redid the calling of the 5' RACE reads with MiXCR, one entry per CDR3 protein. The data contain about 720,000 distinct CDR3 sequences, over 20% of them seen just once; the ten biggest clones take up roughly a fifth. The V gene's germline CDR1 is DFQATT and CDR2 SNEGSKA (reference sequence). V dropped 5 bases and J dropped 6; count of bases not matched to a gene: 10. The CDR3 runs to 14 residues.

The clonotype was recovered from a man between 65 and 85 years old in good health. This chain connects TRBV20-1 to TRBJ2-1, with 7 bases lining up with TRBD1. The sequencing input was blood. CDR3 in amino acids: CSAQGERQTNEQFF. CDR3 bases: TGCAGTGCTCAGGGGGAGCGGCAGACCAATGAGCAGTTCTTC.